The clone carrying this TCR beta chain was detected once. J was trimmed by 6 bases and V by 5 bases; bases with no gene match: 8. Germline V gene data show CDR1 as SNHLY and CDR2 as FYNNEI. The CDR3 has 15 residues. Method: immunoSEQ multiplex PCR; TCRdb's copy keeps in-frame clones and lacks some. The sample holds more than 95,000 clones; 75% to 90% are singletons and the top ten take about a fifth. The source of the sample is a study of control samples from healthy donors and cancer patients. The clonotype was recovered from a man in his 60s with lung cancer. Sequencing used PBMCs. The chain carries TRBV2 and TRBJ2-7, with 12 bases aligning to TRBD1. CDR3 protein: CASSLAGTGGGEQYF. CDR3 nucleotides: TGTGCCAGCAGTTTGGCTGGGACAGGGGGCGGCGAGCAGTACTTC.